Here is one T cell receptor (beta chain) with its context. Germline V gene data show CDR1 as SGHAT and CDR2 as FQNNGV. Germline trimming cut 4 bases from V and 6 bases from J; bases unmatched to any gene: 6. The CDR3 spans 14 residues. This entry is derived from a study of blood T cell repertoires in COVID-19. The assay was immunoSEQ multiplex PCR, and TCRdb's table has in-frame clones only and misses some. The sample records fewer than 200,000 clones, 80% being singletons. This chain links TRBV11-2 with TRBJ2-7, with 10 nucleotides matching TRBD2. This TCR came from a man aged 60 to 69 with acute or convalescent COVID-19. What was sequenced was peripheral blood. In DNA, the CDR3 is TGTGCCAGCAGCTCCCAGCGGGAGGGTGCCGAGCAGTACTTC. Its translation: CASSSQREGAEQYF.